The 31 T cell receptor beta chains listed next were all sequenced from one sample in a study of TIL therapy for anti-PD-1-resistant metastatic lung cancer. This was the immunoSEQ v3 assay. Here immunoSEQ multiplex PCR was the method, and the copy in TCRdb shows in-frame clones only, minus some. The sample records around 20,000 clones, 75% to 80% being singletons. Time point specified: pre-treatment sample, taken before nivolumab and TIL therapy. The sample was blood, taken at baseline. These receptors were obtained from a person aged 25 to 85 with non-small cell lung cancer.

By proportion, this clone is medium-sized. The V and J genes are TRBV15 and TRBJ1-2; no reliable D call. The CDR3 loop spans 13 amino acids. The germline V gene encodes CDR1 LNHNV and CDR2 YYDKDF (reference sequence). Trimming took 1 base from V and 8 from J, leaving 11 bases between them. The CDR3 here is CATSRAGKGGYTF. The CDR3 region has the DNA TGTGCCACCAGCAGAGCTGGCAAGGGAGGCTACACCTTC.

The genes are TRBV7-3 and TRBJ2-5; TRBD1 or TRBD2 may be the D gene (5 bases each). The V and J ends lost 2 bases and 5 bases respectively, with 9 bases between them. Per the germline V gene, CDR1 is SGHTA and CDR2 is FQGTGA. The CDR3 has 13 amino acids. This chain's CDR3 is CASSLVGTETQYF. The CDR3 region has the DNA TGTGCCAGCAGCTTAGTGGGGACGGAGACCCAGTACTTC.

The V and J genes are TRBV7-8 and TRBJ1-4; D is unclear. V lost 0 bases, J lost 3 bases, and 11 bases lay in between. The CDR3 runs 16 residues. From germline, CDR1 is SGHVS and CDR2 FQNEAQ. As DNA, the CDR3 is TGTGCCAGCAGCTTAGCGGGAGGCAGGCCTAATGAAAAACTGTTTTTT. It codes for CASSLAGGRPNEKLFF.

The rearrangement links TRBV29-1 to TRBJ1-1; D not resolved. Germline values: CDR1 SQVTM, CDR2 ANQGSEA. The CDR3 has 13 residues. V lost 5 bases to trimming and J lost 1 base, with 11 bases between them. Here the CDR3 DNA reads TGCAGCGTTCTCCCCTTAGGGAACACTGAAGCTTTCTTT. This translates into CSVLPLGNTEAFF.

This sequence joins TRBV25-1 and TRBJ1-1, with 8 bases that match TRBD1. This CDR3 has 15 amino acids. Germline V gene sequence: CDR1 MGHDK, CDR2 SYGVNS. V shed 5 bases, J shed 1 base, and the junction held 6 bases outside the gene matches. In DNA form, the CDR3 reads TGTGCCAGCAGTCCCCGACAGGGGCAGAACACTGAAGCTTTCTTT. Its translation: CASSPRQGQNTEAFF. Full variable domain (outside the CDR3, taken from reference TRBV25-1 and TRBJ1-1): EADIYQTPRYLVIGTGKKITLECSQTMGHDKMYWYQQDPGMELHLIHYSYGVNSTEKGDLSSESTVSRIRTEHFPLTLESARPSHTSQYLCASSPRQGQNTEAFFGQGTRLTVV.

The chain joins TRBV6-4 to TRBJ1-5; D remains unclear. The CDR3 runs to 13 residues. The germline V gene has CDR1 MRHNA and CDR2 SNTAGT. V was clipped by 6 bases and J by 3 bases, with 9 bases between them. The CDR3 nucleotides are TGTGCCAGCAGCCCAGAATACAATCAGCCCCAGCATTTT. Its translation: CASSPEYNQPQHF.

The CDR3 DNA reads TGTGCCAGCCTGTCGTGGGAGATGCCCTACGTTCAGTACTTC. Residues: CASLSWEMPYVQYF. V and J are TRBV5-6 and TRBJ2-7; TRBD2 is a possible D gene (5 bases). The germline CDR1 and CDR2 sequences are SGHDT and YYEEEE. The CDR3 loop spans 14 amino acids. Trimming left V 7 bases short and J 10 bases short, with 24 bases between.

V and J are TRBV6-5 and TRBJ2-3; 7 nucleotides agree with TRBD1. This CDR3 comprises 15 residues. V lost 8 bases, J lost 2 bases, and 10 bases stayed unmatched. Per the germline V gene, CDR1 is MNHEY and CDR2 is SVGAGI. CDR3 loop: CASGQTGQLTDTQYF. CDR3 nucleotide sequence: TGTGCCAGCGGGCAAACGGGACAGCTCACAGATACGCAGTATTTT.

V usage is TRBV30 and J usage is TRBJ1-1; no clear D. There are 17 residues in the CDR3. Trimming took 0 bases from V and 4 from J, leaving 21 bases between them. Germline V CDR1 and CDR2: GTSNPN, SVGIG (reference sequence). CDR3 nucleotides: TGTGCCTGGAGTGTACTTCGGGTCACTTTTGAACTCACTGAAGCTTTCTTT. Protein: CAWSVLRVTFELTEAFF.

V gene TRBV7-6 combines with J gene TRBJ1-2, with no clear D. Germline loops: CDR1 SGHVS, CDR2 FNYEAQ. Trimming shortened V by 2 bases and J by 5 bases, and 6 bases separated the two germline ends. The CDR3 spans 12 residues. The chain's CDR3 is CASSLLEYGYTF. DNA for the CDR3: TGTGCCAGCAGCTTACTAGAATATGGCTACACCTTC.

The rearrangement joins TRBV7-9 to TRBJ2-7; maybe TRBD1 (6 bases). The CDR3 totals 16 residues. Between the trimmed V and J ends, which lost 1 base and 2 bases, there was a span of 15 bases. Germline V gene lookup returns CDR1 SEHNR and CDR2 FQNEAQ (reference sequence). CDR3: CASSLGGTPSAYEQYF. The DNA of the CDR3 is TGTGCCAGCAGCTTAGGGGGGACACCCTCGGCCTACGAGCAGTACTTC.

This clone was seen a few times. The chain recombines TRBV27 with TRBJ1-1, with TRBD1 as a possible D gene (5 bases). The germline V gene encodes CDR1 MNHEY and CDR2 SMNVEV (reference sequence). The CDR3 is 14 amino acids. V lost 2 bases and J 4 bases, leaving 11 bases between the germline ends. This CDR3 is CASSLARGGTEAFF. CDR3 bases: TGTGCCAGCAGTTTAGCGAGGGGAGGCACTGAAGCTTTCTTT.

V gene TRBV24-1 combines with J gene TRBJ2-1, with TRBD2 identical over 8 bases. Trimming took 4 bases from V and 8 from J; bases not matched to a gene: 3. The germline gives CDR1 KGHDR, CDR2 SFDVKD. CDR3 length: 13 amino acids. The chain's CDR3 is CATSEIGGDEQFF. CDR3 nucleotides: TGTGCCACCAGTGAAATCGGGGGGGATGAGCAGTTCTTC.

The CDR3 loop reads CASSSGLRDSGEQYF. The CDR3 nucleotides are TGTGCCAGCAGCTCCGGGCTCAGGGACTCGGGCGAGCAGTACTTC. V is TRBV5-4 and J is TRBJ2-7; perhaps TRBD2 as D (6 bases). The CDR3 has 15 residues. V lost 3 bases and J 6 bases, leaving 19 bases between the germline ends. The germline V gene encodes CDR1 SGHNT and CDR2 YYREEE (reference sequence).

The chain is built from TRBV13 and TRBJ1-2; D is unclear. V was clipped by 8 bases and J by 1 base, with 14 bases between them. CDR1 and CDR2 (germline): PRHDT, FYEKMQ (reference sequence). The CDR3 sequence is 14 residues long. CDR3 DNA: TGTGCCAGCGTCCTCCGGGGTTATAACTATGGCTACACCTTC. Its protein is CASVLRGYNYGYTF. Using reference TRBV13 and TRBJ1-2 for the parts outside the CDR3, the full variable domain is AAGVIQSPRHLIKEKRETATLKCYPIPRHDTVYWYQQGPGQDPQFLISFYEKMQSDKGSIPDRFSAQQFSDYHSELNMSSLELGDSALYFCASVLRGYNYGYTFGSGTRLTVV.

V and J are TRBV27 and TRBJ2-7, with D perhaps TRBD2 (5 bases). V was trimmed by 2 bases and J by 2 bases, leaving 10 bases between them. Germline V lookup: CDR1 MNHEY, CDR2 SMNVEV (reference sequence). The CDR3 has 14 amino acids. The CDR3 coding sequence is TGTGCCAGCAGTTTAAAGGCGGGCACCTACGAGCAGTACTTC. Amino acids: CASSLKAGTYEQYF.

The chain couples TRBV30 to TRBJ1-5; D not certain. The CDR3 totals 12 residues. Per germline, CDR1 GTSNPN and CDR2 SVGIG (reference sequence). The V end was cut by 2 bases, the J end by 5 bases, with 7 bases between. The CDR3 DNA sequence: TGTGCCTGGAGTCCAGTTGATCAGCCCCAGCATTTT. Its translation: CAWSPVDQPQHF.

V and J are TRBV12-5 and TRBJ2-7; 9 nucleotides agree with TRBD2. The germline V gene has CDR1 LGHNT and CDR2 FRNRAP. The V and J ends lost 3 bases and 1 base, in that order; junction bases with no gene match: 1. This CDR3 has 14 amino acids. CDR3 protein: CASGLAGGSYEQYF. The DNA of the CDR3 is TGTGCTAGTGGTTTAGCGGGGGGTTCCTACGAGCAGTACTTC.

The rearrangement links TRBV28 to TRBJ2-7, with TRBD2 identical over 7 bases. J lost 3 bases, V lost 1 base, and 6 bases had no gene match. This CDR3 spans 15 amino acids. Germline CDR1 reads MDHEN; CDR2 reads SYDVKM. CDR3 region: CASSLFRDYDYEQYF. In DNA, the CDR3 is TGTGCCAGCAGTTTATTCAGGGACTATGACTACGAGCAGTACTTC.

The rearrangement links TRBV6-5 to TRBJ2-7; 10 bases agree with TRBD2. Unmatched junction bases numbered 12, after V lost 7 bases and J lost 6 bases. CDR3 length: 15 residues. Germline V lookup: CDR1 MNHEY, CDR2 SVGAGI. This CDR3 reads CASTLMVAGGGEQYF. The CDR3, as DNA: TGTGCCAGCACCCTGATGGTAGCGGGGGGTGGCGAGCAGTACTTC.

The rearrangement joins TRBV7-2 to TRBJ2-3; 9 nucleotides align to TRBD1. This CDR3 contains 15 residues. Germline assignment: CDR1 SGHTA and CDR2 FQGNSA. Germline trimming cut 1 base from V and 5 bases from J; bases unmatched to any gene: 4. DNA of the CDR3: TGTGCCAGCAGCTTAGGGGGACAGGGATTAGATACGCAGTATTTT. Its translation: CASSLGGQGLDTQYF.

This clone occurred a few times. The chain employs TRBV5-1 and TRBJ1-2, with TRBD1 matching 9 bases. The germline V gene has CDR1 SGHRS and CDR2 YFSETQ. This CDR3 region has 15 residues. V lost 5 bases, J lost 4 bases, and 9 bases stayed unmatched. CDR3 sequence: CASSQEQGAIYGYTF. CDR3 bases: TGCGCCAGCAGTCAAGAACAGGGGGCTATCTATGGCTACACCTTC.

This clone was observed once. V and J are TRBV19 and TRBJ1-1; 7 nucleotides match TRBD1. This CDR3 is built from 17 residues. V was pared by 7 bases and J by 0 bases, with 14 bases of the junction left unmatched. The germline V gene encodes CDR1 LNHDA and CDR2 SQIVND (reference sequence). Written as DNA, the CDR3 is TGTGCCAGTAACTTGGGACAGACCCGAGGGCTGAACACTGAAGCTTTCTTT. As protein: CASNLGQTRGLNTEAFF.

A single count supports this clone. The J gene is TRBJ2-3, the V gene TRBV10-3; D is unclear. From germline, CDR1 is ENHRY and CDR2 SYGVKD. The CDR3 is made up of 14 amino acids. The V and J ends lost 3 bases and 2 bases respectively, with 9 bases between them. Written as DNA, the CDR3 is TGTGCCATCAGTGATAGTTCCTACACAGATACGCAGTATTTT. Protein: CAISDSSYTDTQYF.

The rearrangement joins TRBV18 to TRBJ2-7, with D perhaps matching TRBD1 (5 bases). In germline, CDR1 is KGHSH, CDR2 LQKENI. Between the trimmed V and J ends, which lost 5 bases and 2 bases, there was a span of 10 bases. The CDR3 is 13 residues long. DNA for the CDR3: TGTGCCAGCTCAGAAAGGGGCCCCTACGAGCAGTACTTC. Translation: CASSERGPYEQYF.

This clone was found once. The CDR3 DNA follows: TGTGCCAGTAGTAGCCCGGGACAGACGAGCTCCTACGAGCAGTACTTC. Its translation: CASSSPGQTSSYEQYF. The rearrangement uses TRBV19 and TRBJ2-7, with TRBD1 matching 7 bases. The length of the CDR3 is 16 residues. Germline CDR1 LNHDA, CDR2 SQIVND (reference sequence). V was clipped by 4 bases and J by 0 bases; unmatched bases: 9.

The CDR3: CASSEEANYGYTF. As DNA, the CDR3 is TGTGCCAGCAGTGAGGAGGCTAACTATGGCTACACCTTC. The V call is TRBV2, the J call TRBJ1-2; D remains ambiguous. Germline values: CDR1 SNHLY, CDR2 FYNNEI. V was trimmed by 3 bases and J by 0 bases, leaving 5 bases between them. The CDR3 runs to 13 residues.

The V gene is TRBV19, the J gene TRBJ1-1; D ambiguous. In germline, CDR1 is LNHDA, CDR2 SQIVND (reference sequence). Between the trimmed V and J ends, which lost 5 bases and 6 bases, there was a span of 16 bases. The CDR3 is 14 residues long. CDR3 DNA: TGTGCCAGTAGTCCCACCCCAAGGCGGGCTGAAGCTTTCTTT. Its translation: CASSPTPRRAEAFF. The variable domain in full, completed from reference TRBV19 and TRBJ1-1, reads DGGITQSPKYLFRKEGQNVTLSCEQNLNHDAMYWYRQDPGQGLRLIYYSQIVNDFQKGDIAEGYSVSREKKESFPLTVTSAQKNPTAFYLCASSPTPRRAEAFFGQGTRLTVV.

A few counts support this clone. V usage is TRBV3-1 (or the pseudogene TRBV3-2) and J usage is TRBJ2-7; TRBD2 matches at 7 bases. Germline values: CDR1 LGHDT, CDR2 YNNKEL (reference sequence). This CDR3 is built from 13 residues. V was clipped by 8 bases and J by 4 bases; unmatched bases: 8. The CDR3 DNA is TGTGCCAGCTCCGGGGAGGGACCTTACGAGCAGTACTTC. Translating gives CASSGEGPYEQYF.

This clone has a handful of counts. This chain connects TRBV6-1 to TRBJ1-6, with no clear D. From germline, CDR1 is MNHNS and CDR2 SASEGT. Trimming cost V 2 bases and J 7 bases, with 12 bases left between them. This CDR3 has 15 amino acids. The CDR3 protein is CASSEYSRWNSPLHF. The DNA of the CDR3 is TGTGCCAGCAGTGAATACTCCAGATGGAATTCACCCCTCCACTTT.

The V and J genes are TRBV9 and TRBJ2-2, with D hard to call. CDR3 length: 13 amino acids. The germline gives CDR1 SGDLS, CDR2 YYNGEE. The germline V and J ends were trimmed by 3 bases and 4 bases, with 7 bases remaining between them. CDR3 nucleotides: TGTGCCAGCAGCGCCAGCATCACCGGGGAGCTGTTTTTT. This encodes CASSASITGELFF.